Listed below are T cell receptor beta chains from one sample, sequenced in a study of blood T cell repertoires in COVID-19. This table comes from immunoSEQ multiplex PCR, and its TCRdb copy is limited to in-frame clones, with some not included. The table has over 200,000 clones, around four fifths seen once. The specimen sequenced was peripheral blood. These receptors all come from a woman of 80 years or more with active or convalescent COVID-19. The CDR3 runs from the conserved cysteine through the conserved F or W. The D gene is left open where the match is weak. The size entry is marked missing in some rows and otherwise reads once, few, many or a size class.

abundance: -
j_gene: TRBJ2-3
v_gene: TRBV7-2
d_gene: -
CDR3nt: TGTGCCAGCAGCCGCCCCCGGAGCCGTTCAATCACAGATACGCAGTATTTT
CDR3aa: CASSRPRSRSITDTQYF

abundance: -
j_gene: TRBJ1-1
v_gene: TRBV28
d_gene: -
CDR3nt: TGTGCCAGCAGTTTTGGTATGGGAAGGGACATGAACACTGAAGCTTTCTTT
CDR3aa: CASSFGMGRDMNTEAFF

abundance: -
j_gene: TRBJ1-3
v_gene: TRBV10-3
d_gene: -
CDR3nt: TGTGCCATCAAACTAGAGCTCGCTGGAAACACCATATATTTT
CDR3aa: CAIKLELAGNTIYF

abundance: -
j_gene: TRBJ2-3
v_gene: TRBV3-1/TRBV3-2
d_gene: TRBD2
CDR3nt: TGTGCCAGCAGCCAACGGACTAGCGGGAGGGAAGGTACAGATACGCAGTATTTT
CDR3aa: CASSQRTSGREGTDTQYF

abundance: -
j_gene: TRBJ1-3
v_gene: TRBV6-5
d_gene: -
CDR3nt: TGTGCCAGCAGCACAGAGTTCTCTGGAAACACCATATATTTT
CDR3aa: CASSTEFSGNTIYF

abundance: -
j_gene: TRBJ1-6
v_gene: TRBV10-2
d_gene: -
CDR3nt: TGCGCCAGCACGGGAGTCTATAATTCACCCCTCCACTTT
CDR3aa: CASTGVYNSPLHF

abundance: -
j_gene: TRBJ2-7
v_gene: TRBV2
d_gene: -
CDR3nt: TGTGCCAGCACTCAACACAGATCCCTTTCCTACGAGCAGTACTTC
CDR3aa: CASTQHRSLSYEQYF

abundance: -
j_gene: TRBJ1-2
v_gene: TRBV7-2
d_gene: -
CDR3nt: TGTGCCAGCAGCTCCCTGGCGGGATACTATGGCTACACCTTC
CDR3aa: CASSSLAGYYGYTF

abundance: -
j_gene: TRBJ2-3
v_gene: TRBV7-3
d_gene: TRBD1
CDR3nt: TGTGCCAGCAGCTTGACAGGGGGCACAGATACGCAGTATTTT
CDR3aa: CASSLTGGTDTQYF

abundance: -
j_gene: TRBJ2-1
v_gene: TRBV3-1/TRBV3-2
d_gene: TRBD2
CDR3nt: TGTGCCAGCAGCCACCCTATGGTAGCGGGAGGGTGGAAGGTCTACAATGAGCAGTTCTTC
CDR3aa: CASSHPMVAGGWKVYNEQFF

abundance: -
j_gene: TRBJ2-5
v_gene: TRBV5-1
d_gene: TRBD1
CDR3nt: TGCGCCAGCACCGACCCCGGGACAGGGGTCGGGACCCAGTACTTC
CDR3aa: CASTDPGTGVGTQYF

abundance: -
j_gene: TRBJ1-5
v_gene: TRBV4-1
d_gene: -
CDR3nt: TGCGCCAGCAGCCAATCAGGGGACGGCAATCAGCCCCAGCATTTT
CDR3aa: CASSQSGDGNQPQHF

abundance: -
j_gene: TRBJ1-5
v_gene: TRBV3-1/TRBV3-2
d_gene: TRBD1
CDR3nt: TGTGCCAGCAGCCAAGAGCGCGACAGGGCATTTCAGCCCCAGCATTTT
CDR3aa: CASSQERDRAFQPQHF

abundance: few
j_gene: TRBJ2-1
v_gene: TRBV7-8
d_gene: TRBD1
CDR3nt: TGTGCCAGCAGCCGGACAGGGGGCCTCTACAATGAGCAGTTCTTC
CDR3aa: CASSRTGGLYNEQFF

abundance: -
j_gene: TRBJ1-5
v_gene: TRBV19
d_gene: -
CDR3nt: TGTGCCAGTAGGGGCAGCAATCAGCCCCAGCATTTT
CDR3aa: CASRGSNQPQHF

abundance: -
j_gene: TRBJ2-5
v_gene: TRBV23-1
d_gene: TRBD2
CDR3nt: TGCGCCAGCAGTCAATCGCCTAGCGGGAGGCCGATACCTTATCGACAAGAGACCCAGTACTTC
CDR3aa: CASSQSPSGRPIPYRQETQYF

abundance: -
j_gene: TRBJ2-7
v_gene: TRBV9
d_gene: TRBD2
CDR3nt: TGTGCCAGCAGCCCCTATTTTAGCGGGAGAAACGACGAGCAGTACTTC
CDR3aa: CASSPYFSGRNDEQYF

abundance: -
j_gene: TRBJ2-3
v_gene: TRBV5-1
d_gene: TRBD1
CDR3nt: TGCGCCAGCAGCTTAGACACGAGGTCCAGGGGGATTAGGACAGATACGCAGTATTTT
CDR3aa: CASSLDTRSRGIRTDTQYF

abundance: -
j_gene: TRBJ1-4
v_gene: TRBV7-2
d_gene: -
CDR3nt: TGTGCCAGCAGCTCCTCAGCAACTAATGAAAAACTGTTTTTT
CDR3aa: CASSSSATNEKLFF

abundance: -
j_gene: TRBJ2-1
v_gene: TRBV9
d_gene: TRBD2
CDR3nt: TGTGCCAGCAGCGTCAGCGGGAGGGCCCTCAATGAGCAGTTCTTC
CDR3aa: CASSVSGRALNEQFF

abundance: -
j_gene: TRBJ2-3
v_gene: TRBV24-1
d_gene: -
CDR3nt: TGTGCCACCGGGGCAACCGGAAGCACAGATACGCAGTATTTT
CDR3aa: CATGATGSTDTQYF

abundance: -
j_gene: TRBJ1-3
v_gene: TRBV7-9
d_gene: -
CDR3nt: TGTGCCAGCAGCCTCAGGGCGGTTGGAAACACCATATATTTT
CDR3aa: CASSLRAVGNTIYF

abundance: few
j_gene: TRBJ2-7
v_gene: TRBV28
d_gene: -
CDR3nt: TGTGCCAGCCTAAGGACTGAAACCTACGAGCAGTACTTC
CDR3aa: CASLRTETYEQYF

abundance: -
j_gene: TRBJ1-2
v_gene: TRBV5-1
d_gene: TRBD1
CDR3nt: TGCGCCAGCAGCGCGGGACAGGGAGGCTATGGCTACACCTTC
CDR3aa: CASSAGQGGYGYTF

abundance: -
j_gene: TRBJ2-5
v_gene: TRBV24-1
d_gene: -
CDR3nt: TGTGCCACCAGTGATGGGAGTCAAGAGACCCAGTACTTC
CDR3aa: CATSDGSQETQYF

abundance: once
j_gene: TRBJ2-5
v_gene: TRBV7-7
d_gene: TRBD2
CDR3nt: TGTGCCAGCAGCCCCACCCCGGGACTAGCAGAGGAGACCCAGTACTTC
CDR3aa: CASSPTPGLAEETQYF

abundance: -
j_gene: TRBJ2-5
v_gene: TRBV6-2/TRBV6-3
d_gene: TRBD2
CDR3nt: TGTGCCAGCAGTCGGGGGGGCCTAGGAGAGACCCAGTACTTC
CDR3aa: CASSRGGLGETQYF

abundance: -
j_gene: TRBJ2-7
v_gene: TRBV5-1
d_gene: -
CDR3nt: TGCGCCAGCAGCTTGTACCTTCCAGGGAACTACGAGCAGTACTTC
CDR3aa: CASSLYLPGNYEQYF

abundance: -
j_gene: TRBJ1-1
v_gene: TRBV7-9
d_gene: -
CDR3nt: TGTGCCAGCAGCTTAGCAGTACAGGGCGGGACTGAAGCTTTCTTT
CDR3aa: CASSLAVQGGTEAFF

abundance: -
j_gene: TRBJ2-2
v_gene: TRBV7-6
d_gene: TRBD1
CDR3nt: TGTGCCAGCAGCCCTAGACAGGGAAAGAACACCGGGGAGCTGTTTTTT
CDR3aa: CASSPRQGKNTGELFF

abundance: -
j_gene: TRBJ2-1
v_gene: TRBV18
d_gene: -
CDR3nt: TGTGCCAGCTCACCAGAGGGTCGGTCGCGCGGGAACAATGAGCAGTTCTTC
CDR3aa: CASSPEGRSRGNNEQFF

abundance: -
j_gene: TRBJ2-7
v_gene: TRBV7-2
d_gene: TRBD2
CDR3nt: TGTGCCAGCAGCGGTAATTTAGCGGGAGGGTGGGACGAGCAGTACTTC
CDR3aa: CASSGNLAGGWDEQYF

abundance: -
j_gene: TRBJ1-5
v_gene: TRBV7-2
d_gene: -
CDR3nt: TGTGCCAGCAGCTTAGAAGCGGGTTTGGGTCGGCCCCAGCATTTT
CDR3aa: CASSLEAGLGRPQHF

abundance: -
j_gene: TRBJ2-1
v_gene: TRBV9
d_gene: TRBD1
CDR3nt: TGTGCCAGCAGCATCGGACAGGACCTTTACAATGAGCAGTTCTTC
CDR3aa: CASSIGQDLYNEQFF

abundance: -
j_gene: TRBJ1-1
v_gene: TRBV3-1/TRBV3-2
d_gene: TRBD1
CDR3nt: TGTGCCAGCAGCTGGACAGGGGGCACCAACACTGAAGCTTTCTTT
CDR3aa: CASSWTGGTNTEAFF

abundance: -
j_gene: TRBJ1-6
v_gene: TRBV6-6
d_gene: TRBD1
CDR3nt: TGTGCCAGCAGTCCGGACAGGGTCTCAAGCTCCTATAATTCACCCCTCCACTTT
CDR3aa: CASSPDRVSSSYNSPLHF

abundance: -
j_gene: TRBJ2-7
v_gene: TRBV29-1
d_gene: TRBD1
CDR3nt: TGCAGCGCCCGACAGGGCGCCTACGAGCAGTACTTC
CDR3aa: CSARQGAYEQYF

abundance: few
j_gene: TRBJ1-1
v_gene: TRBV30
d_gene: -
CDR3nt: TGTGCCTGGATAAGGGGGTTTACTGAAGCTTTCTTT
CDR3aa: CAWIRGFTEAFF

abundance: -
j_gene: TRBJ1-5
v_gene: TRBV6-6
d_gene: -
CDR3nt: TGTGCCAGCAGTTACTCGACGACAGGAAATCAGCCCCAGCATTTT
CDR3aa: CASSYSTTGNQPQHF

abundance: -
j_gene: TRBJ2-7
v_gene: TRBV9
d_gene: -
CDR3nt: TGTGCCAGCAGCCCCAGGGGCGGCTCCTACGAGCAGTACTTC
CDR3aa: CASSPRGGSYEQYF

abundance: -
j_gene: TRBJ1-6
v_gene: TRBV5-1
d_gene: -
CDR3nt: TGCGCCAGCAGCGAGGGATTAGACTATAATTCACCCCTCCACTTT
CDR3aa: CASSEGLDYNSPLHF

abundance: -
j_gene: TRBJ2-5
v_gene: TRBV7-8
d_gene: TRBD2
CDR3nt: TGTGCCAGCAGCCGACGAGCGGGACTAGCGGATAAAGAGACCCAGTACTTC
CDR3aa: CASSRRAGLADKETQYF

abundance: -
j_gene: TRBJ2-5
v_gene: TRBV11-3
d_gene: -
CDR3nt: TGTGCCAGCAGCTCAACAGACCAAGAGACCCAGTACTTC
CDR3aa: CASSSTDQETQYF

abundance: -
j_gene: TRBJ1-5
v_gene: TRBV5-5
d_gene: TRBD1
CDR3nt: TGTGCCAGCAGCTTGGGGGGGACAGGGTGGCCCCAGCATTTT
CDR3aa: CASSLGGTGWPQHF

abundance: once
j_gene: TRBJ2-2
v_gene: TRBV7-9
d_gene: -
CDR3nt: TGTGCCAGCAGCTTTCATGGCCGGGAGCTGTTTTTT
CDR3aa: CASSFHGRELFF

abundance: -
j_gene: TRBJ1-2
v_gene: TRBV30
d_gene: -
CDR3nt: TGTGCCTGGAGTGTTCGTACGGACTCTAACTATGGCTACACCTTC
CDR3aa: CAWSVRTDSNYGYTF

abundance: -
j_gene: TRBJ1-2
v_gene: TRBV5-1
d_gene: TRBD1
CDR3nt: TGCGCCAGCAGCTTCGGGACAGGGTACGGCTACACCTTC
CDR3aa: CASSFGTGYGYTF

abundance: -
j_gene: TRBJ1-2
v_gene: TRBV28
d_gene: -
CDR3nt: TGTGCCAGCAGTTTAGGGCAGATCTATGGCTACACCTTC
CDR3aa: CASSLGQIYGYTF

abundance: few
j_gene: TRBJ2-5
v_gene: TRBV5-1
d_gene: -
CDR3nt: TGCGCCAGCAGCTTGCAGGGACCGTCGCGGGGGACCCAGTACTTC
CDR3aa: CASSLQGPSRGTQYF

abundance: -
j_gene: TRBJ2-7
v_gene: TRBV28
d_gene: -
CDR3nt: TGTGCCAGCCTTTCAAGGGGGACCTACGAGCAGTACTTC
CDR3aa: CASLSRGTYEQYF

abundance: -
j_gene: TRBJ1-1
v_gene: TRBV3-1/TRBV3-2
d_gene: -
CDR3nt: TGTGCCAGCAGCCAAGATAAGGGAGGGGTAGGCCTCATGAACACTGAAGCTTTCTTT
CDR3aa: CASSQDKGGVGLMNTEAFF

abundance: -
j_gene: TRBJ2-5
v_gene: TRBV27
d_gene: TRBD1
CDR3nt: TGTGCCAGCAGGAAGACAGGGGGCGGGACCCAGTACTTC
CDR3aa: CASRKTGGGTQYF

abundance: -
j_gene: TRBJ1-2
v_gene: TRBV28
d_gene: TRBD1
CDR3nt: TGTGCCAGCAGACCCGACAGGGGATCCTTTTATGGCTACACCTTC
CDR3aa: CASRPDRGSFYGYTF

abundance: -
j_gene: TRBJ2-3
v_gene: TRBV5-4
d_gene: TRBD2
CDR3nt: TGTGCCAGCAGCTTAGCGGGAAGCACAGATACGCAGTATTTT
CDR3aa: CASSLAGSTDTQYF